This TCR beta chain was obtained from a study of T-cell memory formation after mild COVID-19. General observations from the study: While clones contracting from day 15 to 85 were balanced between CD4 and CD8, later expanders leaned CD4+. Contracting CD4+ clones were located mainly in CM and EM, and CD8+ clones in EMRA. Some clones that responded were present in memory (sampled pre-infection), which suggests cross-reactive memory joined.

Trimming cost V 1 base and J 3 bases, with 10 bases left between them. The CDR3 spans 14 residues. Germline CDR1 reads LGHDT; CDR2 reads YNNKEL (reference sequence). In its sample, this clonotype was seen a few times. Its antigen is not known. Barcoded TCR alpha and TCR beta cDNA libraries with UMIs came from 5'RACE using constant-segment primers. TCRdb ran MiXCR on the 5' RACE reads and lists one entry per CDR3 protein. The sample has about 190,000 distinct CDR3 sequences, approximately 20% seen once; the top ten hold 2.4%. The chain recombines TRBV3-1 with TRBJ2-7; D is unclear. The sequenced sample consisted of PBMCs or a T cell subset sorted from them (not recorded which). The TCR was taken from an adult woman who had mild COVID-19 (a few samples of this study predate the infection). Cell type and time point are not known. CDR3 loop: CASSQVVSNYEQYF. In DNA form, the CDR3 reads TGTGCCAGCAGCCAAGTTGTCAGTAACTACGAGCAGTACTTC.